The present T cell receptor beta chain was sequenced within a study of cytomegalovirus exposure and HLA in healthy donors. The CDR3 is made up of 14 amino acids. The V and J ends lost 3 bases and 5 bases, in that order; junction bases with no gene match: 4. Per germline, CDR1 SNHLY and CDR2 FYNNEI. Clones were read by immunoSEQ multiplex PCR, and TCRdb kept only the in-frame ones, dropping some. The sample shows some 230,000 clones, under 95% of them seen only once. The sequenced material came from PBMCs. This clonotype was sampled from a woman aged 18 to 35 in good health and CMV-seronegative. This rearrangement joins TRBV2 to TRBJ1-3; 7 bases match TRBD1. DNA for the CDR3: TGTGCCAGCAGTGATAGACAGGGCAGAAACACCATATATTTT. Protein: CASSDRQGRNTIYF.